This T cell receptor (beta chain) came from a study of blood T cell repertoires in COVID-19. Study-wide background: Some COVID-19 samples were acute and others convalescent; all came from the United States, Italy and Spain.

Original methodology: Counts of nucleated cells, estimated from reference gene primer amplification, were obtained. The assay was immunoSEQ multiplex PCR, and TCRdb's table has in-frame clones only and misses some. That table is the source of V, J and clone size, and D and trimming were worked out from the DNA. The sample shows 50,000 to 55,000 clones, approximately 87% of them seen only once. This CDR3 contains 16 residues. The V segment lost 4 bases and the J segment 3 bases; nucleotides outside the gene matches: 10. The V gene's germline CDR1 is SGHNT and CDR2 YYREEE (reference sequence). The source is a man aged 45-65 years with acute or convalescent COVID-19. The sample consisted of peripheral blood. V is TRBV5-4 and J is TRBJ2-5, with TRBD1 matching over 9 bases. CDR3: CASSKDWTGAKETQYF. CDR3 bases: TGTGCCAGCAGCAAGGACTGGACAGGGGCCAAAGAGACCCAGTACTTC.